Following are 2 T cell receptor beta chains from one sample sequenced in a study of blood T cells in healthy people across ages. For the second PCR, which ran for about 6 to 12 cycles, a sample-barcoded 5' primer and a J-beta primer mix were used. TCRdb ran MiXCR on the 5' RACE reads and lists one entry per CDR3 protein. The profile covers approximately 1.5 million distinct CDR3 sequences, with approximately 42% appearing a single time and 4% taken by the ten largest. The sample was blood. These receptors all stem from a woman in her late teens or twenties in good health.

The genes are TRBV28 and TRBJ2-7; D remains unclear. The CDR3 runs to 16 residues. V gave up 5 bases and J gave up 2 bases, with 19 bases separating them. Germline assignment: CDR1 MDHEN and CDR2 SYDVKM. This CDR3 reads CASSQTRGLVAYEQYF. CDR3 bases: TGTGCCAGCAGTCAAACCCGAGGATTAGTCGCCTACGAGCAGTACTTC.

The V call is TRBV7-9, the J call TRBJ1-1, with no clear D. Trimming took 6 bases from V and 6 from J, leaving 14 bases between them. The length of the CDR3 is 13 residues. CDR1 and CDR2 (germline): SEHNR, FQNEAQ (reference sequence). The CDR3 bases are TGTGCCAGCAGGCCGGACCCTTTGCCTGAAGCTTTCTTT. It is translated as CASRPDPLPEAFF.